This T cell receptor (beta chain) was sequenced in a study of post-analysis software for immune sequencing data. Carried by the TCR beta cDNA libraries were unique molecular identifiers. MiXCR was run by TCRdb on the PCR reads, yielding one entry per CDR3 protein. Among roughly 540,000 distinct CDR3 sequences listed, around 36% were seen once. The receptor comes from a girl aged 2 to 17 with multiple sclerosis. What was sequenced was blood.

CDR3 in DNA: TGTGCCAGCTCACCAACGCGGGACATATACAATGAGCAGTTCTTC. Its translation is CASSPTRDIYNEQFF. The chain couples TRBV18 to TRBJ2-1; either TRBD1 or TRBD2 may fit D (6 bases each). The CDR3 loop spans 15 amino acids. Germline assignment: CDR1 KGHSH and CDR2 LQKENI. Trimming took off 2 bases at V and 4 bases at J, with 12 bases between the two ends.